This T cell receptor (beta chain) was profiled in a study of blood T cell repertoires in COVID-19. TCRdb's copy holds only in-frame clones and misses some; the assay was immunoSEQ multiplex PCR. The table includes about 130,000 clones, 75% to 90% detected once. Germline loops: CDR1 MDHEN, CDR2 SYDVKM. The length of the CDR3 is 18 residues. The V and J ends lost 6 bases and 4 bases, in that order; junction bases with no gene match: 18. The V call is TRBV28, the J call TRBJ2-7; TRBD1 matches at 10 bases. This clonotype was sampled from a man aged 45-60 years who had recovered from COVID-19. The material sequenced was PBMCs or T cells enriched from blood (not recorded which). For the CDR3, the DNA is TGTGCCAGCAGCTTACTTTCCCTCCGACAGGGGGCGAGATACGAGCAGTACTTC. Its protein is CASSLLSLRQGARYEQYF.